This T cell receptor (beta chain) originates from a study of Tregs in tolerant kidney transplant recipients (dated by TCRdb to between 2018 and 2020). Notes on the research overall: The study applied TCRbeta sequencing to find donor-specific regulatory T cells before combined kidney and bone marrow transplantation and then followed those same cells after transplant. Beyond this particular receptor, the publication reports: In tolerant patients, the expansion of donor-specific Tregs was greater than global Treg expansion, suggesting that the expansion was antigen-driven rather than nonspecific. Expanding Tregs with activated donor B cells appeared to identify the most biologically relevant and donor-specific TCRbeta repertoire. PCR primers changed over time for some patients, so nucleotide-level comparison across those patients' samples was not possible. Biological reproducibility was not examined directly, but technical replication error appeared to be minimal. The study was limited by small patient numbers, and the findings need validation in larger populations and under other immunosuppression protocols.

The time point label here, explained by the study, means: 6 months after combined kidney and bone marrow transplant. The transplants used related donors along with nonmyeloablative bone marrow transplantation, and in the human trials mixed chimerism was transient. Thawed PBMCs were FACS-sorted into unstimulated Tregs (CD4+CD25+CD127-), CD4+ non-Tregs (CD4+CD25-), CD4 cells and CD8 cells. The patients were a few recipients of combined kidney and bone marrow transplants from the ITN036ST trial, and samples were available only for these trial subjects. Healthy control blood was separated into PBMCs by Ficoll density gradient and cryopreserved, and patient PBMCs were collected both before and after transplant. This clone has a single count. Its antigen specificity is not known. The input lacks base qualities; no much larger clone sits a single base away. V sheds 0 bases and J sheds 8 bases, leaving 11 bases between their ends. There are 14 amino acids in the CDR3, from cysteine to phenylalanine inclusive. The CDR3 DNA has 42 bases and is translated from base 1. In the germline V gene, CDR1 corresponds to MNHEY and CDR2 to SVGAGI.

For TCRbeta CDR3 sequencing, genomic DNA from the sorted cells was extracted using the QIAGEN DNeasy Blood and Tissue Kit. High-throughput TCRbeta CDR3 sequencing, including PCR amplification with bias correction and internal controls, was performed commercially through immunoSEQ. Processing in the source paper ran as follows. Unique productive TCRbeta sequences were defined by CDR3 nucleotide sequence where primers matched, and otherwise by CDR3 amino acid sequence together with Vbeta and Jbeta genes. As a correction for sorting error, sequences shared between sorted populations at a frequency ratio of 2:1 or less were discarded, and the remaining shared sequences were assigned to the higher population. Donor-reactive sequences were defined as at least 5-fold expanded in CFSE-low cells versus unstimulated cells, with frequency of at least 0.01% in CFSE-low cells. Jensen-Shannon divergence, calculated on the top 100 TCRbeta sequences ranked by frequency, was used to quantify repertoire divergence. For samples with multiple sequencing runs, sorting error was corrected in each run separately before the runs were combined. What TCRdb holds here is the immuneACCESS table cut down to in-frame rearrangements. Part of the clones is not present; checked against another copy, under half of the missing clones reflect an unresolved V gene, and the others are unexplained. V and J calls and clone size are as listed in that table; D and trimming were resolved from the DNA. Counted in this sample were about 64,000 clones; roughly 86% of them appeared once. The biggest ten clones account for 3.8% of the sample.

Rearrangement joined TRBV6-5 to TRBJ2-1, with a weak D call of TRBD2 (5 bases match). The sample in question was CD4+ T cells from blood (PBMCs), obtained 6 months after the transplant. This TCR came from a human patient who received a combined kidney and bone marrow transplant. Following transplantation, T cells from the graft donor may be among those present. Read as DNA, the sequence is TGTGCCAGCAGTTACTCAGGAGGCCCCTATGAGCAGTTCTTC. The encoded protein is CASSYSGGPYEQFF.